This T cell receptor beta chain was retrieved from a study of T cells in Graves' hyperthyroidism and ophthalmopathy (dated by TCRdb to about 2019). Background on the whole study: Peripheral blood samples were taken at initial diagnosis, before any treatment was given. The roughly 90 discovery patients were divided at random into training and test sets in a 7:3 ratio. The paper reports TCR Vbeta CDR3 sequencing of about 140 peripheral blood samples: under 45 ophthalmopathy, over 70 hyperthyroidism and 17 progressor patients. A discovery cohort of about a hundred patients, about 40 with Graves' ophthalmopathy and 55 to 60 with stable Graves' hyperthyroidism, was used to find distinguishing TCR V-J signatures. Following sampling, methimazole starting at 30 mg daily was given to hyperthyroidism patients, and high-dose intravenous methylprednisolone was given to ophthalmopathy patients. An independent validation cohort of under 20 hyperthyroidism patients and more than 15 patients who later progressed to ophthalmopathy tested prospective prediction of ophthalmopathy. Thyroid tissue and blood T-cell repertoires from more than 5 Graves' hyperthyroidism patients were also compared in the study. Beyond this particular receptor, the publication reports: In validation, progression to ophthalmopathy was predicted by the model with 70.59% sensitivity and 72% to 80% specificity, a median of around 6.5 months before onset. Most expanded thyroid clonotypes (frequency above 0.001) were also detected in blood, suggesting blood repertoires may reflect thyroid immune responses. A 13 V-J signature model separated ophthalmopathy from stable hyperthyroidism, with 87.88% sensitivity and 81.08% specificity in cross-validation and 80%/75% in testing. Sample size was not statistically predetermined, and blinding of investigators to group allocation was not performed.

Of note for this clonotype: Its antigen is unknown. A read error may produce the germline difference seen at one junction end.

A patient counted as having stable Graves' hyperthyroidism if no progression to ophthalmopathy occurred over 18 months of follow-up. Hyperthyroidism patients were newly diagnosed, had a disease duration of under 2 months, and were aged 18 to 65 years. The study excluded patients with uncontrolled infections, other autoimmune diseases, pregnancy or lactation. Diagnoses were based on clinical symptoms, serum thyroxine and TRAb, thyroid ultrasound and orbital computed tomography. Ficoll-Paque density gradient centrifugation was used to isolate PBMCs from under 11 ml of fresh peripheral blood. Total RNA was extracted using Trizol reagent, and RNA quality was assessed on an Agilent 2100 Bioanalyzer. The TCR beta CDR3 regions were amplified from the RNA transcripts. For the first round of RT-PCR on the TCR CDR3, the HTBI primer set was used together with the Qiagen OneStep RT-PCR kit. A second multiplex PCR round built the libraries, followed by size selection and purification. The libraries were sequenced on an Illumina HiSeq2000 using paired-end 100 bp reads. On the authors' methods: Raw data were processed with SOAPnuke, discarding reads with adapters, uncalled bases, mean Phred below 15, or no exact constant-primer or identifier match. COPE v1.2.5 was used to merge the high-quality paired reads, and each unique nucleotide sequence was defined as a clonotype. Clonotypes were aligned to IMGT TRBV, TRBD and TRBJ reference segments using MiTCR v1.1. Analysis was restricted to V-J combinations with a frequency above 0.0001, which covered 99.2% of repertoires. The TCS score was defined as the ratio of F50 (clonal expansion) to E x V (chaos), calculated using BLOSUM62-based TCRdist between CDR3 peptides within each V-J. Welch's t-statistics and random forest reduced 500 to 650 V-J features to 13, which were used in a naive Bayes classifier (R e1071). The public sequencing data were trimmed at Q25 with fastp and processed into clonotypes with MiXCR by TCRdb, which kept only in-frame beta chains. Duplicate CDR3 protein sequences are folded into a single record with the most common DNA and genes. In this record, the V and J calls reflect TCRdb's handling and not the investigators' own analysis. Within this sample are 340,000 or so distinct CDR3 sequences, with roughly a fifth of them counted one time only. The leading ten clones occupy less than 65% of the sample.

CDR1 is given as MDHEN and CDR2 as SYDVKM, both from the germline V gene. The CDR3 holds 15 amino acids from the cysteine to the phenylalanine. The DNA shown is the 45-base CDR3, in frame from base 1. The sample comprised blood. The sequence is built from TRBV28 and TRBJ1-1; D gene: possibly TRBD1, on 6 matching bases. The sequence was obtained from a woman aged 50 to 60 with Graves' hyperthyroidism. The CDR3 is CASSSLGGANPEAFF. The nucleotide sequence is TGTGCCAGCAGCTCGCTAGGGGGGGCGAACCCTGAAGCTTTCTTT.